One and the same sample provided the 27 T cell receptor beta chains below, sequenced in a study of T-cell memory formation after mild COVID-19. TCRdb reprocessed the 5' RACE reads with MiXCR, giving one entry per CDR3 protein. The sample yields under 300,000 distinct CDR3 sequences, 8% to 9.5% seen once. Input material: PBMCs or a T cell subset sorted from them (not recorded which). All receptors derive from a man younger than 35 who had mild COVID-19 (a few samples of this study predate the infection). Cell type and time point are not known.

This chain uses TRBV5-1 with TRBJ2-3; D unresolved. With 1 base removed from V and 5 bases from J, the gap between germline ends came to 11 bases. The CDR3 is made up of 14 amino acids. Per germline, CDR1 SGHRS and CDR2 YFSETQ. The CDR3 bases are TGCGCCAGCAGCTTGTTAGGGTTTGTAGATACGCAGTATTTT. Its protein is CASSLLGFVDTQYF.

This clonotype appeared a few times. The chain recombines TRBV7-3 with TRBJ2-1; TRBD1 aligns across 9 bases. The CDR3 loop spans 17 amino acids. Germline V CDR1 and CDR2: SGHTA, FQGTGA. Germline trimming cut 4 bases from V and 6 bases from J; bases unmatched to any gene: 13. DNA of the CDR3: TGTGCCAGCAGCTCACACCGTCTGGGACAGGGTCGCAATGAGCAGTTCTTC. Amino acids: CASSSHRLGQGRNEQFF. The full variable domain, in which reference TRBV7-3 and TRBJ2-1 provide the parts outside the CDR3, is GAGVSQTPSNKVTEKGKYVELRCDPISGHTALYWYRQSLGQGPEFLIYFQGTGAADDSGLPNDRFFAVRPEGSVSTLKIQRTERGDSAVYLCASSSHRLGQGRNEQFFGPGTRLTVL.

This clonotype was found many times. This chain's CDR3 is CASSESGGSGNTIYF. In DNA, the CDR3 is TGTGCCAGCAGTGAATCGGGGGGCTCTGGAAACACCATATATTTT. The chain joins TRBV2 to TRBJ1-3; TRBD1 might be the D (5 bases). The germline V and J ends were trimmed by 2 bases and 0 bases, with 8 bases remaining between them. CDR1 is SNHLY and CDR2 is FYNNEI in the germline V gene. The CDR3 extends over 15 amino acids.

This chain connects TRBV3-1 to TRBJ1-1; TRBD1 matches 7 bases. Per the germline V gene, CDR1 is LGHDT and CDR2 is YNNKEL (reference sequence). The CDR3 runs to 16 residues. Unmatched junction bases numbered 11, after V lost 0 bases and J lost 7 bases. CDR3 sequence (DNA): TGTGCCAGCAGCCAAGAAAGGGGGCAGGGAAAGGGTGAAGCTTTCTTT. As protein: CASSQERGQGKGEAFF.

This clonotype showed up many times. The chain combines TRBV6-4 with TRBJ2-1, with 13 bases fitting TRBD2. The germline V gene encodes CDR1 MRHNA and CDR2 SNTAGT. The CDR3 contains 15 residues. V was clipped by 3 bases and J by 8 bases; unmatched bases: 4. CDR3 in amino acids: CASSETSGGAHEQFF. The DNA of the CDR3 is TGTGCCAGCAGTGAAACTAGCGGGGGGGCACATGAGCAGTTCTTC.

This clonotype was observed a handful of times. The CDR3 DNA reads TGTGCCAGCTCACCTAAGGGAGGGGACCAAGAGACCCAGTACTTC. Protein: CASSPKGGDQETQYF. The genes are TRBV18 and TRBJ2-5, with TRBD2 identical over 7 bases. The CDR3 sequence is 15 residues long. From germline, CDR1 is KGHSH and CDR2 LQKENI. The ends lost 3 bases at V and 0 bases at J; junction bases unmatched: 4.

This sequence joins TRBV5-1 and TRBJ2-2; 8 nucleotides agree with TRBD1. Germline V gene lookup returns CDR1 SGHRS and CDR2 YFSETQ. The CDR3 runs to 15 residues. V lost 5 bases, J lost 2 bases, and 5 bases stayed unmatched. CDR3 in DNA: TGCGCCAGCAGTTTCGGACAGGGTAACACCGGGGAGCTGTTTTTT. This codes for CASSFGQGNTGELFF.

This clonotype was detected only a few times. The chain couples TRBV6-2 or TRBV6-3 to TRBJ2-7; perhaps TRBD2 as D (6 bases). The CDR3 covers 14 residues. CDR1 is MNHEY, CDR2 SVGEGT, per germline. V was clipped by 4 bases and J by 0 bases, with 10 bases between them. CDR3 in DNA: TGTGCCAGCAGTTTCGGGGGAAGCTCCTACGAGCAGTACGTC. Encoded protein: CASSFGGSSYEQYV.

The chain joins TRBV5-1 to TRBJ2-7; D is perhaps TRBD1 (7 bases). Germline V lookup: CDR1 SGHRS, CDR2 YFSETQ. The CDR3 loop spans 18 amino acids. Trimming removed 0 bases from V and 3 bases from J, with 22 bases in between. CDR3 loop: CASSLGPPAAGQYYEQYF. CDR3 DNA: TGCGCCAGCAGCTTGGGACCGCCCGCCGCGGGACAGTACTACGAGCAGTACTTC.

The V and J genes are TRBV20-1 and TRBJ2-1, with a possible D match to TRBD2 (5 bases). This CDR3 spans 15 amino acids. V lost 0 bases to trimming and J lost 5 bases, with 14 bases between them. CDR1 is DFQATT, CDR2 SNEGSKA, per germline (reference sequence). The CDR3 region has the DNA TGCAGTGCTAGAGAGGCTAGCAGTTTCAACAATGAGCAGTTCTTC. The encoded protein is CSAREASSFNNEQFF.

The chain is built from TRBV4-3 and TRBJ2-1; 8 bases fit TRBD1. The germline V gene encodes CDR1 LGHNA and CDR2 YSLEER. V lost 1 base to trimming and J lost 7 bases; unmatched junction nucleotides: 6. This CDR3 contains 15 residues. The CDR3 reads CASSQGTGIGNEQFF. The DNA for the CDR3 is TGCGCCAGCAGCCAAGGGACAGGGATAGGGAATGAGCAGTTCTTC.

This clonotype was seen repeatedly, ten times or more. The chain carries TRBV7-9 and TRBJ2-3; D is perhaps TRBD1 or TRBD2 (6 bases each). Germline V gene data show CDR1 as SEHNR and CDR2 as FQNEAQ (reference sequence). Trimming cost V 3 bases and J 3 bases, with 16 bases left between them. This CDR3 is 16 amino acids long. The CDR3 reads CASSLTGARLTDTQYF. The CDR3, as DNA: TGTGCCAGCAGCTTGACGGGGGCGAGGTTGACAGATACGCAGTATTTT.

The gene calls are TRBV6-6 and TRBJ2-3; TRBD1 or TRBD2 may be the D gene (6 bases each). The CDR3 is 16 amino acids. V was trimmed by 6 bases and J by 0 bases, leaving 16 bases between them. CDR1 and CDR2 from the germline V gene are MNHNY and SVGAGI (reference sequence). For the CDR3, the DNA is TGTGCCAGCAGAGCGTACGGGGGCCTTAGCACAGATACGCAGTATTTT. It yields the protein CASRAYGGLSTDTQYF.

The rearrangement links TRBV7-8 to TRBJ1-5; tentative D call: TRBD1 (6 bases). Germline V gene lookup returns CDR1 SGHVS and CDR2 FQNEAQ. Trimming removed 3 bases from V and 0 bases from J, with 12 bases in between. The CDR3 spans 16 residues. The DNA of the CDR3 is TGTGCCAGCAGCTTTATGGGGACACGTAGCAATCAGCCCCAGCATTTT. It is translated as CASSFMGTRSNQPQHF.

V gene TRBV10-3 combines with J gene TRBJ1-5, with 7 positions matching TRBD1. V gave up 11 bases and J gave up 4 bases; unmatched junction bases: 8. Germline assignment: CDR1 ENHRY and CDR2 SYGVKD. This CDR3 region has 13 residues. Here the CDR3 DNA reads TGTGCCTCACACGGGACAGATAATCAGCCCCAGCATTTT. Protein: CASHGTDNQPQHF.

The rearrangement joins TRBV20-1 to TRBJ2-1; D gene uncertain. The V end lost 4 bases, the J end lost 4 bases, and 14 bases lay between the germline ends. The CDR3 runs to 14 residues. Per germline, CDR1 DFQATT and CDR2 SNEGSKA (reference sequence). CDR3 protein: CSAIRIIGYNEQFF. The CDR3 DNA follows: TGCAGTGCTATCCGAATTATAGGTTACAATGAGCAGTTCTTC.

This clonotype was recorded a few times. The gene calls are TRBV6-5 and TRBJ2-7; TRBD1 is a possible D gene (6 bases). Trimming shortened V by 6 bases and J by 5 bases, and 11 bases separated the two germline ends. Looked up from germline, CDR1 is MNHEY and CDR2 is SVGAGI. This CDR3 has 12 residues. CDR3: CASRNRVDEQYV. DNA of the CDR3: TGTGCCAGCAGAAACAGGGTGGACGAGCAGTACGTC.

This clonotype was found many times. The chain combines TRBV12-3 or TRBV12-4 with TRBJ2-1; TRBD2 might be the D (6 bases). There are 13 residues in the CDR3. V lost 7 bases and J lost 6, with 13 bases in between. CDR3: CASIYGGINEQFF. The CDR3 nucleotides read TGTGCCAGCATCTACGGGGGTATCAATGAGCAGTTCTTC.

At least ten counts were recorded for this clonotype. The CDR3 loop is CSVGTGVLQYF. DNA of the CDR3: TGCAGCGTAGGCACAGGGGTCCTCCAGTACTTC. This chain links TRBV29-1 with TRBJ2-5, with TRBD1 identical over 7 bases. Germline lookup yields CDR1 SQVTM and CDR2 ANQGSEA. CDR3 length: 11 amino acids. Trimming took 6 bases from V and 10 from J; bases not matched to a gene: 8. The whole variable domain, filled in from reference TRBV29-1 and TRBJ2-5, reads SAVISQKPSRDICQRGTSLTIQCQVDSQVTMMFWYRQQPGQSLTLIATANQGSEATYESGFVIDKFPISRPNLTFSTLTVSNMSPEDSSIYLCSVGTGVLQYFGPGTRLLVL.

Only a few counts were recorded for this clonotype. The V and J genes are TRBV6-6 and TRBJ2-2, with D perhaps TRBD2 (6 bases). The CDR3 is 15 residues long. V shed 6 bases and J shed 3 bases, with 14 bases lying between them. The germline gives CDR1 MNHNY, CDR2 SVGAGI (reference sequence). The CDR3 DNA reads TGTGCCAGCAGACCTCAGGGCGGGGACACCGGGGAGCTGTTTTTT. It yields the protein CASRPQGGDTGELFF.

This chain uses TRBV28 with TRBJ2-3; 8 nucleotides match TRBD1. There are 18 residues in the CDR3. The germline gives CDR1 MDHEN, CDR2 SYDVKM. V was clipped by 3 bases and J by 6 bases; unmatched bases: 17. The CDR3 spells CASSFLRTGSTQKDTQYF. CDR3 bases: TGTGCCAGCAGTTTCCTAAGGACAGGGAGTACCCAGAAGGATACGCAGTATTTT.

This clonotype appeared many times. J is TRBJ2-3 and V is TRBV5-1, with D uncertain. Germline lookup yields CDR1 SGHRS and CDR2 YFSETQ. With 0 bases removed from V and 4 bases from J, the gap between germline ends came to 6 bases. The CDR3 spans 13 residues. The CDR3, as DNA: TGCGCCAGCAGCTTGGTTATTGCAGATACGCAGTATTTT. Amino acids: CASSLVIADTQYF. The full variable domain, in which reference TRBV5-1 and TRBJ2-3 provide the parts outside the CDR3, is KAGVTQTPRYLIKTRGQQVTLSCSPISGHRSVSWYQQTPGQGLQFLFEYFSETQRNKGNFPGRFSGRQFSNSRSEMNVSTLELGDSALYLCASSLVIADTQYFGPGTRLTVL.

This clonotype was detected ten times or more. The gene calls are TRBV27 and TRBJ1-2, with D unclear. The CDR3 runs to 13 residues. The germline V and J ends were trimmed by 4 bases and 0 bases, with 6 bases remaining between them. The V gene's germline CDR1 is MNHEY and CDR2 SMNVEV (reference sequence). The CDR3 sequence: CASSSEANYGYTF. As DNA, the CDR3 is TGTGCCAGCAGTTCAGAAGCTAACTATGGCTACACCTTC.

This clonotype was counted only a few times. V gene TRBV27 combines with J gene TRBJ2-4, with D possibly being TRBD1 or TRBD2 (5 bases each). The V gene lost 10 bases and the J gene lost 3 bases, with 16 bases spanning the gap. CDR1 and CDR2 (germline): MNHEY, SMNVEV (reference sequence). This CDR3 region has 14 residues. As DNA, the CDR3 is TGTGCCACCAAGGGACCCCGGGGCAAAAACATTCAGTACTTC. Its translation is CATKGPRGKNIQYF.

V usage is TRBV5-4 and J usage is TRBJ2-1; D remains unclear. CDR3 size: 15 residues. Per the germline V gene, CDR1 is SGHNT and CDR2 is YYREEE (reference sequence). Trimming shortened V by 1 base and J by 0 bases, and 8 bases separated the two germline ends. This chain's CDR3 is CASSLRSGSYNEQFF. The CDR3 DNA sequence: TGTGCCAGCAGCTTGAGGAGTGGCTCCTACAATGAGCAGTTCTTC.

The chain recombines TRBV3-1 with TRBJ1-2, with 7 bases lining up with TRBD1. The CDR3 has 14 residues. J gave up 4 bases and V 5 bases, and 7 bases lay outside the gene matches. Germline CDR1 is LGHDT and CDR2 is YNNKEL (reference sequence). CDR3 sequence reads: CASSITGAVYGYTF. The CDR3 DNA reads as TGTGCCAGCAGCATAACAGGGGCAGTCTATGGCTACACCTTC.

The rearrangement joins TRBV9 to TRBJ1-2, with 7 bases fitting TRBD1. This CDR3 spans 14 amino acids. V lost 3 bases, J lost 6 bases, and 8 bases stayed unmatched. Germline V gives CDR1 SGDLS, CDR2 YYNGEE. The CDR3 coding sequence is TGTGCCAGCAGCGGACCGACAGGGTTAGATGGCTACACCTTC. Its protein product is CASSGPTGLDGYTF.